This TCR beta chain appears in the sequencing data of a study of blood T cell repertoires in COVID-19. Study-wide context: PBMCs, B-cell-depleted T cells, or T cells were the source of the cDNA or gDNA that made up the material.

Using immunoSEQ multiplex PCR, the repertoire was profiled, and TCRdb retains in-frame clones only, with some absent. The sample has some 70,000 clones; about 89% are singletons. The CDR3 is 14 residues long. Germline-derived CDR1 and CDR2 are MGHRA and YSYEKL. The junction had 3 bases not matched to a gene; V was cut back by 1 base and J by 5 bases. The TCR originated in a man aged 50 or older with active COVID-19. The V call is TRBV4-1, the J call TRBJ2-7, with TRBD2 identical over 9 bases. Sequenced input: peripheral blood. This CDR3 is CASSQVSSGDEQYF. The DNA of the CDR3 is TGCGCCAGCAGCCAAGTGTCTAGCGGGGACGAGCAGTACTTC.